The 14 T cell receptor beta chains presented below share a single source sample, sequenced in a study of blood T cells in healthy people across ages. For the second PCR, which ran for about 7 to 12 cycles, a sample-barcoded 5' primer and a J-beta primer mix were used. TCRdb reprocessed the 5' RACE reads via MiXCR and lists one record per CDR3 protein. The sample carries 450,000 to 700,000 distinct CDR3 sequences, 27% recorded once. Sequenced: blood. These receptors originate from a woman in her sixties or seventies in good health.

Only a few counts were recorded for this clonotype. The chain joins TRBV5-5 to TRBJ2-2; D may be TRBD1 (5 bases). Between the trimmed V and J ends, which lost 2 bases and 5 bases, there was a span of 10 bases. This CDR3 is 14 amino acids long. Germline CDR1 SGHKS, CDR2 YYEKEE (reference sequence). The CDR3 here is CASSLDRQTGELFF. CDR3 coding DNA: TGTGCCAGCAGCTTAGATAGACAGACCGGGGAGCTGTTTTTT.

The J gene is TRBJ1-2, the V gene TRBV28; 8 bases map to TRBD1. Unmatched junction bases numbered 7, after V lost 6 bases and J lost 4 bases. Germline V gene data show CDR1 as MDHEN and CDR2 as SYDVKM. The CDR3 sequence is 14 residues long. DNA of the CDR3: TGTGCCAGCAGCTCGGCCGGGACAGGCTATGGCTACACCTTC. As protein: CASSSAGTGYGYTF.

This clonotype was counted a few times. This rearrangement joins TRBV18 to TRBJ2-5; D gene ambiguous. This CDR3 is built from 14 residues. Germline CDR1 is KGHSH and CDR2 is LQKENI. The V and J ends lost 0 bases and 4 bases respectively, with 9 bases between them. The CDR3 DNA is TGTGCCAGCTCACCACCGCACAATCCAGAGACCCAGTACTTC. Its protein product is CASSPPHNPETQYF.

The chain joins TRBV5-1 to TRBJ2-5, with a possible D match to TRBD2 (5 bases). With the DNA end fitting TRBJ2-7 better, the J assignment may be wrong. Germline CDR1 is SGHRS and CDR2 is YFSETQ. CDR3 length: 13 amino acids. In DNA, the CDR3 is TGCGCCAGCAGCTTGTCGGGGAACTACGAGCAGTACTTC. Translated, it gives CASSLSGNYEQYF.

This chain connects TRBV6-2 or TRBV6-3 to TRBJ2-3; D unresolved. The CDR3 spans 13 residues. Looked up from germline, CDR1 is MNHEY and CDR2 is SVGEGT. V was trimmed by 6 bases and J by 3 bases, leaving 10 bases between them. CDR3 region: CASRPSSTDTQYF. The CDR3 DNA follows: TGTGCCAGCAGGCCATCCTCGACAGATACGCAGTATTTT.

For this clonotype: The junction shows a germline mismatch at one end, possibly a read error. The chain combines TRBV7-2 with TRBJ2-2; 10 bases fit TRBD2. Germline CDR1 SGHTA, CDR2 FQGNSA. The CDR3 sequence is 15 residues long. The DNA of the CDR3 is TGTGCCGGCAGCTTAACTAGCGGGGACACCGGGGAGCTGTTTTTT. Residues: CAGSLTSGDTGELFF.

The DNA for the CDR3 is TGCGCCAGCAGCTTGCTACCAGCGGGGGGGCTCGAGACCCAGTACTTC. As protein: CASSLLPAGGLETQYF. The chain couples TRBV5-1 to TRBJ2-5, with 10 positions matching TRBD2. The CDR3 sequence is 16 residues long. The trim removed 1 base at V and 5 bases at J, leaving 8 bases unmatched. Germline V gene sequence: CDR1 SGHRS, CDR2 YFSETQ.

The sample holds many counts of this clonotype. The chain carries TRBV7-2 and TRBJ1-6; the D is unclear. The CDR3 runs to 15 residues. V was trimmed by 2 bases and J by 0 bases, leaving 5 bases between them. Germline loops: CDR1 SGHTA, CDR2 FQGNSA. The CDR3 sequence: CASSLYSSYNSPLHF. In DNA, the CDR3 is TGTGCCAGCAGCTTATATAGCTCCTATAATTCACCCCTCCACTTT.

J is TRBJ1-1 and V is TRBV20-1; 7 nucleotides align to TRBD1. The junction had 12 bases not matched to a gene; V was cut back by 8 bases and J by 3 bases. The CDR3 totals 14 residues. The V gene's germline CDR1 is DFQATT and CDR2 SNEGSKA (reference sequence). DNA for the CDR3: TGCAGTACCCCTTTGGGGACAGCGGACACTGAAGCTTTCTTT. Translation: CSTPLGTADTEAFF.

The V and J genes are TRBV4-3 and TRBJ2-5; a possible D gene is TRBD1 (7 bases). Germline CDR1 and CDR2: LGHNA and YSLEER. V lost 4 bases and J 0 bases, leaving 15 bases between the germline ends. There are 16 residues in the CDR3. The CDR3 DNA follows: TGCGCCAGCAGCCCGGAGGGACAGACTAACCAAGAGACCCAGTACTTC. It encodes CASSPEGQTNQETQYF.

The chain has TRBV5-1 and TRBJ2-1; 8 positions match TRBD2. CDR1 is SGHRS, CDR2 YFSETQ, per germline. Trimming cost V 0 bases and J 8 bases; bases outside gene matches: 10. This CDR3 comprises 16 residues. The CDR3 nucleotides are TGCGCCAGCAGCTTGGTCGGCGGGGGGTCCTCCCATGAGCAGTTCTTC. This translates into CASSLVGGGSSHEQFF.

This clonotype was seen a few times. Here the CDR3 DNA reads TGCAGTGCTTGTCCTGTGGGACAAGGGTGGGAAAAACTGTTTTTT. Protein: CSACPVGQGWEKLFF. The rearrangement uses TRBV20-1 and TRBJ1-4; tentatively, D is TRBD1 (6 bases). The CDR3 runs to 15 residues. Trimming took 5 bases from V and 8 from J, leaving 21 bases between them. CDR1 and CDR2 from the germline V gene are DFQATT and SNEGSKA (reference sequence).

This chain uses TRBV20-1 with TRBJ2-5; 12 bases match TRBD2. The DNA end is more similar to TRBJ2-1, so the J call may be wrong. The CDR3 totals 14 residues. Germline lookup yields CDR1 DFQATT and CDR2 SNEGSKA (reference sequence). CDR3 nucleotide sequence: TGCAGCATTACGACTAGCGGGGGTTTGAGTGAGCAGTTCTTC. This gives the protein CSITTSGGLSEQFF.

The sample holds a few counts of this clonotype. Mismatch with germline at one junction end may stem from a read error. The CDR3 loop reads CVSSLKRAAYEQYF. In DNA, the CDR3 is TGTGTCAGCAGTTTAAAAAGGGCGGCCTACGAGCAGTACTTC. The rearrangement uses TRBV27 and TRBJ2-7; unclear D gene. The germline V gene encodes CDR1 MNHEY and CDR2 SMNVEV (reference sequence). The CDR3 is 14 amino acids.